A single sample is the source of the 27 T cell receptor beta chains below, sequenced in a study of CD8+ T cells in alopecia areata. Researchers gathered lesional scalp punch biopsies and peripheral blood from patients with alopecia areata. Sequencing templates came from extracted RNA that was reverse transcribed into cDNA. Profiled with immunoSEQ multiplex PCR; TCRdb holds only in-frame clones, not every one. The profile shows over 15,000 clones, more than 50% of them singletons. Input material: skin. All receptors come from a human donor with alopecia areata.

The genes are TRBV9 and TRBJ2-7; 9 bases match TRBD2. V was pared by 0 bases and J by 2 bases, with 9 bases of the junction left unmatched. Germline V gene data show CDR1 as SGDLS and CDR2 as YYNGEE. The CDR3 runs to 17 residues. CDR3 sequence: CASSVAPALAGPYEQYF. CDR3 bases: TGTGCCAGCAGCGTAGCCCCGGCGCTAGCGGGACCCTACGAGCAGTACTTC. Full variable domain (outside the CDR3, taken from reference TRBV9 and TRBJ2-7): DSGVTQTPKHLITATGQRVTLRCSPRSGDLSVYWYQQSLDQGLQFLIQYYNGEERAKGNILERFSAQQFPDLHSELNLSSLELGDSALYFCASSVAPALAGPYEQYFGPGTRLTVT.

This chain joins TRBV7-8 and TRBJ2-3; D unresolved. Germline CDR1 SGHVS, CDR2 FQNEAQ. The CDR3 is made up of 12 amino acids. V lost 3 bases to trimming and J lost 6 bases, with 7 bases between them. Here the CDR3 reads CASSFFGDTQYF. DNA of the CDR3: TGTGCCAGCAGCTTTTTTGGCGATACGCAGTATTTT.

The V call is TRBV7-9, the J call TRBJ2-3; 10 bases are shared with TRBD2. V shed 2 bases and J 2 bases; nucleotides not matched to a gene: 1. Germline CDR1 and CDR2: SEHNR and FQNEAQ (reference sequence). The CDR3 length is 15 residues. This chain's CDR3 is CASSLTSGATDTQYF. The DNA of the CDR3 is TGTGCCAGCAGCTTAACTAGCGGGGCCACAGATACGCAGTATTTT.

The chain links TRBV13 to TRBJ1-5; 11 positions agree with TRBD1. After removal of 4 bases from V and 5 bases from J, the junction contained 7 bases not matched to a gene. The V gene's germline CDR1 is PRHDT and CDR2 FYEKMQ (reference sequence). This CDR3 has 16 amino acids. The CDR3 sequence is CASSSARDRGYQPQHF. CDR3 sequence (DNA): TGTGCCAGCAGCTCGGCCCGGGACAGGGGGTATCAGCCCCAGCATTTT.

This clone occurred once. The chain is built from TRBV30 and TRBJ2-5; 7 bases are a match to TRBD1. In germline, CDR1 is GTSNPN, CDR2 SVGIG (reference sequence). J gave up 9 bases and V 6 bases, and 13 bases lay outside the gene matches. This CDR3 spans 13 amino acids. CDR3: CACQGQRVEAQYF. DNA for the CDR3: TGTGCCTGTCAGGGACAGAGAGTTGAGGCCCAGTACTTC.

V is TRBV7-9 and J is TRBJ2-3; perhaps D is TRBD1 or TRBD2 (5 bases each). The V end lost 4 bases, the J end lost 0 bases, and 5 bases lay between the germline ends. The CDR3 extends over 13 amino acids. Germline CDR1 SEHNR, CDR2 FQNEAQ (reference sequence). The DNA for the CDR3 is TGTGCCAGCAGCTGGGACAGCACAGATACGCAGTATTTT. Translation gives CASSWDSTDTQYF.

The rearrangement uses TRBV27 and TRBJ2-1; D tentatively reads TRBD1 or TRBD2 (5 bases each). This CDR3 is built from 18 residues. The germline CDR1 and CDR2 sequences are MNHEY and SMNVEV (reference sequence). V was shortened by 4 bases and J by 3 bases, with 22 bases between the two germline ends. CDR3 sequence: CASSSEVLAGAVYNEQFF. The CDR3 DNA is TGTGCCAGCAGTTCAGAAGTTTTGGCCGGGGCGGTCTACAATGAGCAGTTCTTC.

The chain couples TRBV6-6 to TRBJ1-4; weak D call: TRBD1 (5 bases). Germline-derived CDR1 and CDR2 are MNHNY and SVGAGI (reference sequence). V lost 6 bases and J lost 8, with 16 bases in between. The CDR3 covers 14 residues. The CDR3 protein is CASSPRGVREKLFF. The CDR3 nucleotides read TGTGCCAGCAGCCCTCGGGGGGTAAGGGAAAAACTGTTTTTT.

This clone was counted only a few times. The chain has TRBV7-9 and TRBJ2-7; 9 nucleotides align to TRBD1. The junction had 4 bases not matched to a gene; V was cut back by 4 bases and J by 6 bases. CDR3 length: 13 residues. From germline, CDR1 is SEHNR and CDR2 FQNEAQ (reference sequence). For the CDR3, the DNA is TGTGCCAGCAGCTCATACAGGGGGCCCGAGCAGTACTTC. This codes for CASSSYRGPEQYF.

This rearrangement joins TRBV5-4 to TRBJ1-3; D is unclear. Looked up from germline, CDR1 is SGHNT and CDR2 is YYREEE (reference sequence). The CDR3 is 15 residues long. Trimming took off 0 bases at V and 0 bases at J, with 7 bases between the two ends. CDR3 nucleotide sequence: TGTGCCAGCAGCTTGGTCGAGAGCTCTGGAAACACCATATATTTT. This sequence encodes CASSLVESSGNTIYF.

This clone is labeled medium-sized (0.01 to 0.1%). This sequence joins TRBV9 and TRBJ2-1; 8 nucleotides align to TRBD2. The junction had 13 bases not matched to a gene; V was cut back by 4 bases and J by 4 bases. Germline CDR1 SGDLS, CDR2 YYNGEE. This CDR3 is built from 17 residues. The CDR3 loop reads CASSSTSGLGTYNEQFF. CDR3 DNA: TGTGCCAGCAGCTCAACATCGGGACTAGGGACATACAATGAGCAGTTCTTC.

Here the CDR3 reads CASSSTGTSRGYTF. The CDR3 coding sequence is TGTGCCAGCAGTTCAACCGGGACAAGTCGGGGCTACACCTTC. The J gene is TRBJ1-2, the V gene TRBV6-5; weak D call: TRBD1 (6 bases). CDR1 and CDR2 (germline): MNHEY, SVGAGI. The V gene lost 4 bases and the J gene lost 8 bases, with 17 bases spanning the gap. This CDR3 has 14 amino acids.

This sequence joins TRBV28 and TRBJ1-1; D is ambiguous. Per the germline V gene, CDR1 is MDHEN and CDR2 is SYDVKM. This CDR3 region has 13 residues. Trimming shortened V by 3 bases and J by 1 base, and 6 bases separated the two germline ends. The CDR3: CASSFLENTEAFF. The CDR3 DNA reads TGTGCCAGCAGTTTTCTCGAGAACACTGAAGCTTTCTTT.

A few counts support this clone. This sequence joins TRBV19 and TRBJ2-3; D is uncertain. The ends were cut back, 7 bases at V and 0 bases at J, with 14 bases in the middle. Germline V lookup: CDR1 LNHDA, CDR2 SQIVND (reference sequence). The CDR3 consists of 15 residues. The CDR3, as DNA: TGTGCCAGTAATCGAGGAGCAGAAAGCACAGATACGCAGTATTTT. Translation: CASNRGAESTDTQYF.

In nucleotides, the CDR3 is TGTGCCAGCAGCTTTGGTGGGGAGTCCATGAACACTGAAGCTTTCTTT. This encodes CASSFGGESMNTEAFF. J is TRBJ1-1 and V is TRBV5-6; no reliable D call. This CDR3 is 16 amino acids long. CDR1 SGHDT and CDR2 YYEEEE come from the germline V gene. V was trimmed by 2 bases and J by 0 bases, leaving 14 bases between them.

This clone was observed a few times. This chain connects TRBV2 to TRBJ2-1; D ambiguous. The ends were cut back, 4 bases at V and 0 bases at J, with 10 bases in the middle. The CDR3 runs 15 residues. The germline V gene encodes CDR1 SNHLY and CDR2 FYNNEI. The CDR3 DNA follows: TGTGCCAGCAGTGGAGAGGCAGACTCCTACAATGAGCAGTTCTTC. Translating gives CASSGEADSYNEQFF.

V and J are TRBV7-8 and TRBJ1-5, with a weak D call TRBD1 (5 bases). Deletions cut 6 bases from V and 7 bases from J, with 16 bases between. From germline, CDR1 is SGHVS and CDR2 FQNEAQ. This CDR3 has 14 residues. DNA of the CDR3: TGTGCCAGCAGACCCGGGGGGTTGTGGCAGCCCCAGCATTTT. Protein: CASRPGGLWQPQHF. The complete variable domain, with remaining parts taken from reference TRBV7-8 and TRBJ1-5, reads GAGVSQSPRYKVAKRGQDVALRCDPISGHVSLFWYQQALGQGPEFLTYFQNEAQLDKSGLPSDRFFAERPEGSVSTLKIQRTQQEDSAVYLCASRPGGLWQPQHFGDGTRLSIL.

In DNA, the CDR3 is TGTGCCAGCAGTAGACAGGGAGATTCTGGAAACACCATATATTTT. This translates into CASSRQGDSGNTIYF. The rearrangement joins TRBV6-5 to TRBJ1-3; 7 bases are a match to TRBD1. Trimming cost V 5 bases and J 1 base; bases outside gene matches: 5. The CDR3 extends over 15 amino acids. CDR1 and CDR2 (germline): MNHEY, SVGAGI.

The CDR3 here is CASSLGAGREQYF. The CDR3 DNA reads TGTGCCAGCAGCTTAGGAGCGGGAAGGGAGCAGTACTTC. The chain links TRBV7-9 to TRBJ2-7, with 7 positions matching TRBD2. The length of the CDR3 is 13 residues. Trimming at V came to 1 base and at J to 7 bases, leaving 4 bases not matched to a gene. The germline V gene encodes CDR1 SEHNR and CDR2 FQNEAQ (reference sequence).

This clone has just a few counts. Here the CDR3 reads CASTPRGGEGAGELFF. The CDR3 DNA follows: TGTGCCAGCACCCCCAGGGGCGGAGAGGGGGCAGGGGAGCTGTTTTTT. The V and J genes are TRBV28 and TRBJ2-2, with TRBD1 matching 7 bases. The CDR3 has 16 residues. Germline V CDR1 and CDR2: MDHEN, SYDVKM. V was pared by 7 bases and J by 8 bases, with 16 bases of the junction left unmatched.

The chain couples TRBV4-2 to TRBJ2-1; TRBD2 matches 15 bases. J lost 0 bases, V lost 4 bases, and 4 bases had no gene match. The CDR3 covers 18 residues. Germline loops: CDR1 LGHNA, CDR2 YNFKEQ. The CDR3 loop reads CASSPGLAGGSSYNEQFF. CDR3 coding DNA: TGTGCCAGCAGCCCCGGACTAGCGGGAGGGAGCTCCTACAATGAGCAGTTCTTC.

Only a few counts were recorded for this clone. The rearrangement links TRBV10-1 to TRBJ2-2; tentative D call: TRBD1 (6 bases). The CDR3 covers 15 residues. Trimming took off 1 base at V and 0 bases at J, with 6 bases between the two ends. Germline CDR1 and CDR2: WNHNN and SYGVQD (reference sequence). DNA of the CDR3: TGCGCCAGCAGTGAGTGGACAGCGAACACCGGGGAGCTGTTTTTT. The encoded protein is CASSEWTANTGELFF.

This chain uses TRBV6-5 with TRBJ2-3; D gene ambiguous. The CDR3 is 16 residues long. Per the germline V gene, CDR1 is MNHEY and CDR2 is SVGAGI. V was pared by 0 bases and J by 3 bases, with 13 bases between. The CDR3 nucleotides read TGTGCCAGCAGTTACTCAATGGCCAGTAGTACAGATACGCAGTATTTT. Protein sequence: CASSYSMASSTDTQYF.

The rearrangement uses TRBV7-9 and TRBJ1-4, with D possibly TRBD1 on 6 matching bases. The germline gives CDR1 SEHNR, CDR2 FQNEAQ (reference sequence). The CDR3 runs 15 residues. V gave up 4 bases and J gave up 0 bases, with 9 bases separating them. DNA of the CDR3: TGTGCCAGCAGCTACAGGGATGCAACTAATGAAAAACTGTTTTTT. Protein product: CASSYRDATNEKLFF.

The chain couples TRBV10-3 to TRBJ2-3, with D possibly being TRBD2 (6 bases). The CDR3 length is 12 residues. Germline loops: CDR1 ENHRY, CDR2 SYGVKD. V lost 8 bases, J lost 4 bases, and 10 bases lay in between. The CDR3 DNA reads TGTGCCATCGGGACTTTCTCAGATACGCAGTATTTT. It specifies CAIGTFSDTQYF.

This clone was seen a handful of times. This chain connects TRBV27 to TRBJ2-4; 10 nucleotides agree with TRBD1. Trimming cost V 5 bases and J 6 bases; bases outside gene matches: 10. Germline V gene data show CDR1 as MNHEY and CDR2 as SMNVEV (reference sequence). CDR3 length: 16 amino acids. CDR3 sequence reads: CASSTTDRGLSNIQYF. The CDR3 region has the DNA TGTGCCAGCAGTACCACCGACAGGGGGCTTTCAAACATTCAGTACTTC.

The J gene is TRBJ1-4, the V gene TRBV29-1, with D possibly being TRBD1 (5 bases). CDR3 length: 13 amino acids. Trimming pared 5 bases from V and 2 bases from J, leaving 9 bases between. Per germline, CDR1 SQVTM and CDR2 ANQGSEA. CDR3 protein: CSVIGGTNEKLFF. In DNA form, the CDR3 reads TGCAGCGTTATTGGGGGGACTAATGAAAAACTGTTTTTT.